This section outlines one T cell receptor beta chain sequence together with its context. No cognate antigen has been identified for it. Base qualities are not provided; no much larger clone lies one nucleotide away. This specimen belongs to a study of vaccination and CD4 T cells after COVID-19 (dated by TCRdb to between 2020 and 2023). The study in broad terms: The convalescent cohort included six males and four females, with two Hispanic individuals, seven Caucasians, two Asians and one multiracial person. In control cultures, a CEFX viral epitope pool was used as positive control, an HIV-1 Nef peptide pool was used as negative control, or no peptide was added. In ten to eleven COVID-19 convalescent patients and a handful of infection-naive healthy vaccine recipients, researchers compared the spike-specific CD4+ TCR repertoire from before mRNA vaccination with the repertoire from after. Post-COVID blood samples from convalescent patients were collected a median of roughly 100 days after diagnosis, with a range of roughly 35 to 180 days. Post-vaccine blood samples were obtained a median of around 74 days after the second vaccine dose, with a range of about 13 to 241 days. For stimulating the cultures, overlapping spike peptide pools were used, derived from SARS-CoV-2 as well as from the common cold coronaviruses HCoV-NL63, HCoV-OC43 and HCoV-229E. Participants got two doses of the Pfizer-BioNTech BNT162b2 vaccine (n=8) or two doses of the Moderna mRNA-1273 vaccine (n=2).

CDR1 and CDR2, per the germline V gene (reference sequence), are GTSNPN and SVGIG. Relative to germline, V is 2 bases shorter and J is 3 bases shorter, with 14 bases between their ends. The CDR3 starts with the cysteine, ends with the phenylalanine, and has 16 residues. Just the 48-base CDR3 DNA is kept, in frame starting at base 1. Study-level results and caveats: Although the median number of SARS-CoV-2-reactive clonotypes went up from roughly 23 after infection to roughly 40 after vaccination, the increase was not significant. Among convalescent patients, a median approximately 88% of the SARS-CoV-2-reactive clones seen after vaccination appeared only after vaccination, which suggests priming specific to the vaccine. Of the vaccine-specific clones found in convalescent patients, nearly all (304 of 307) were mono-reactive for SARS-CoV-2 spike instead of being cross-reactive with common cold coronaviruses. Only a relatively small number of convalescent patients were included in the study, and early timepoints following natural infection were not analyzed.

Library prep was done by PCR. DNA from cultured CD4+ T cells was subjected to TCR sequencing with the Oncomine TCR Beta short-read assay at the Johns Hopkins FTIC core. The QIAamp micro DNA kit was used to extract genomic DNA from the cultured CD4+ T cells. Oncomine TCR Beta libraries made from cultured CD4+ T cells were pooled using unique dual indexes and sequenced on an Illumina iSeq 100. From the authors' description of their analysis: Non-productive sequences were filtered out, and CDR3s that did not start with C, did not end with F or W, or were shorter than 7 amino acids were discarded. The MANAFEST web application was used to identify antigen-specific clonotypes by comparing peptide-stimulated wells against reference wells and other culture wells. Positive clones required FDR below 0.05, an odds ratio above 5, and productive frequency above 0.1% in at least two of three replicate wells. Clonotypes that were significantly expanded in both SARS-CoV-2 spike wells and at least one common cold coronavirus spike condition were defined as cross-reactive. Using R version 3.6.1, CDR3 homology was evaluated through Levenshtein distances (stringdist) along with unrooted phylogenetic trees (ape). TCRdb cleaned the public reads at Q25 with fastp, built clones with MiXCR and kept in-frame beta chains. Rows with a matching CDR3 protein are joined into one entry that keeps the most common DNA and genes. The V and J calls and clone size come from TCRdb's table, not from the authors' own analysis. Recorded for this sample are 25,000 to 30,000 distinct CDR3 sequences; 50% of them occurred a single time. The ten largest clones take up 28% of the sample.

The treatment or condition label corresponds to: approximately 9-day PBMC culture with coronavirus spike peptide pools or control peptides (ViraFEST assay). To expand antigen-specific T cells with peptide pools and then pick out the expanded clonotypes through TCR sequencing, the study relied on the ViraFEST assay. Negative nucleocapsid antibody tests before and after vaccination confirmed that the healthy vaccine recipients had no prior SARS-CoV-2 infection. More than 1.5 million PBMCs per well were cultured in IMDM with roughly 5% human AB serum and 9 to 10 IU/ml IL-2, plus 10 ug/ml peptide pools. On days 3 and 7, half of the culture medium was replaced with fresh IL-2-containing medium. CD4+ T cells were isolated after roughly eleven days of culture through negative selection using the EasySep CD4+ T cell isolation kit. PBMCs were separated from whole blood using Ficoll-Paque Plus gradient centrifugation and then either used fresh or cryopreserved at -140C. Each culture condition was generally run in triplicate wells.

The chain was built from TRBV30 and TRBJ1-6; the D gene assignment is ambiguous. The material sequenced was CD4+ T cells from blood, cultured in vitro, taken before SARS-CoV-2 vaccination. The sequence was collected from a human donor who received a COVID-19 vaccine. CDR3 region: CAWSFAGTNYNSPLHF. The DNA reads as follows: TGTGCCTGGAGTTTCGCCGGAACGAACTATAATTCACCCCTCCACTTT.